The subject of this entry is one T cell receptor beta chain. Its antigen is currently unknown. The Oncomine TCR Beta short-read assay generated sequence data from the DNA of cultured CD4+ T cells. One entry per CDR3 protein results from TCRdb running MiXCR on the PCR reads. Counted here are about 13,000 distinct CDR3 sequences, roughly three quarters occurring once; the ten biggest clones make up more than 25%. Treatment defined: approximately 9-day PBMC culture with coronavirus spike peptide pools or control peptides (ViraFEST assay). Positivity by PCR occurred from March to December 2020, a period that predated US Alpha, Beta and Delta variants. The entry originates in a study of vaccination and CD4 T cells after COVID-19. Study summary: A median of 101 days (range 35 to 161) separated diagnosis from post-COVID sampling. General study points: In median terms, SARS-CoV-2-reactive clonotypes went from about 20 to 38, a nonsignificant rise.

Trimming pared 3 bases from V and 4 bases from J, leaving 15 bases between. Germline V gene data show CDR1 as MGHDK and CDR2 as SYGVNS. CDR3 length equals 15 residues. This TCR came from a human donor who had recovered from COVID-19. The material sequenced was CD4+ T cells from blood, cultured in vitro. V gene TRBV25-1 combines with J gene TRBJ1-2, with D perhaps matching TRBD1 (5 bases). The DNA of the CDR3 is TGTGCCAGCAGTGAGCCTGCCGGGGGGATCTATGGCTACACCTTC. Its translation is CASSEPAGGIYGYTF.